This T cell receptor beta chain originates from a study of blood T cell repertoires in COVID-19. Study as a whole: T cells, B-cell-depleted T cells, or PBMCs supplied cDNA or gDNA.

As handled by the study authors: Amplification from reference gene primers served as the basis for estimated nucleated cell counts. This table comes from immunoSEQ multiplex PCR, and its TCRdb copy is limited to in-frame clones, with some not included. The DNA gave D and trimming, while V, J and clone size come from that table. The sample lists around 30,000 clones, around 90% occurring once. V shed 8 bases, J shed 2 bases, and the junction held 9 bases outside the gene matches. Per germline, CDR1 LNHDA and CDR2 SQIVND (reference sequence). This CDR3 has 15 residues. This rearrangement joins TRBV19 to TRBJ1-5, with 7 bases that match TRBD1. This receptor was identified in a human donor in a cohort sampled during active COVID-19. The sequenced sample was peripheral blood. The DNA of the CDR3 is TGTGCCAGTCAGGGAGGCAGGGGGGGCAATCAGCCCCAGCATTTT. This gives the protein CASQGGRGGNQPQHF.